The present T cell receptor (beta chain) was sequenced within a study of blood T cell repertoires in COVID-19 (dated by TCRdb to the early 2020s). Regarding the research as a whole: Samples covering the acute and convalescent phases of COVID-19 were provided by collaborators in the United States, Italy and Spain. The prospective study material was composed of cDNA or gDNA derived from T cells, B-cell-depleted T cells, or PBMCs. The dataset comprised deeply sampled blood TCRbeta repertoires from subjects exposed to, actively infected with, or recovered from COVID-19. The repertoires were released in a freely available public database intended as a resource for research on the immune response to SARS-CoV-2. Samples came from the ongoing ImmuneRACE study (first 160 participants) plus 1,254 subjects from 6 global collaborators. A de-identified subject ID, COVID-19 status, age in years and sex were almost always included in the sample metadata. Where available, HLA class I and class II types were taken from metadata supplied by the sample provider and were not determined by assay-based typing. Study-wide conclusions, independent of this receptor: Clinical and demographic metadata were provided uncurated, with the amount varying by source and participant.

About this clone itself: What antigen it recognizes has not been identified. No qualities accompany the bases; no much larger clone lies one base away.

V loses 6 bases of germline sequence and J loses 2 bases, and the interval between the two ends is 11 bases. Spanning cysteine to phenylalanine, the CDR3 consists of 13 amino acids. The retained sequence is limited to the CDR3, 39 bases, with the frame set at the first base. Based on the germline V gene, the CDR1 and CDR2 sequences are MNHEY and SVGAGI. Whole blood was collected in K2EDTA tubes by collaborating institutions according to the institutions' own protocols. For TCRbeta analysis, collaborator samples were shipped as frozen whole blood, as isolated PBMCs, or as DNA extracted from either sample type. TCRbeta CDR3 regions were amplified from genomic DNA by means of the immunoSEQ Assay, a bias-controlled multiplex PCR. The authors' analysis ran thus. The number of nucleated cells in each sample was estimated by amplification of reference gene primers within the assay. Sequence reads were collapsed and filtered to measure the absolute abundance of every unique TCRbeta CDR3 rearrangement. For each sample, productive Simpson clonality was calculated as the square root of Simpson's diversity index over productive rearrangements. Here the immuneACCESS table is served through TCRdb, limited to in-frame sequences with V and J called. Missing clones are a known gap in these copies; in checked studies unresolved V genes cover under half, and the rest lacks a known reason. That table supplies the V and J calls and clone size; D and trimming were determined from the DNA. The sample records more than 95,000 clones, roughly 87% of which are singletons. Approximately 6.2% of the sample belongs to the ten largest clones.

Sequencing used peripheral blood. The TCR originated in a human donor in a cohort sampled during active COVID-19. The V gene is TRBV6-5 and the J gene is TRBJ2-7; TRBD1 is a possible D gene, resting on 5 matching bases. The DNA is as follows: TGTGCCAGCAGCGTTGACAGAACCTACGAGCAGTACTTC. It codes for CASSVDRTYEQYF.